This TCR beta chain was found in a study of blood T cell repertoires in COVID-19. The germline V gene has CDR1 SEHNR and CDR2 FQNEAQ (reference sequence). V lost 1 base to trimming and J lost 1 base; unmatched junction nucleotides: 7. The CDR3 consists of 17 residues. In the source study's methods: The assay estimated nucleated cells by amplifying reference gene primers. Using immunoSEQ multiplex PCR, the repertoire was profiled, and TCRdb retains in-frame clones only, with some absent. The V and J calls and clone size are taken from that table; D and trimming were inferred from the DNA. The repertoire consists of roughly 93,000 clones, with approximately 90% occurring once and the leading ten covering roughly 8.9%.

This TCR derives from a man in his forties or fifties with acute or convalescent COVID-19. The rearrangement links TRBV7-9 to TRBJ2-5; 9 bases are a match to TRBD2. Material: peripheral blood. The CDR3 region is CASSLEGYSGGQETQYF. The CDR3, as DNA: TGTGCCAGCAGCTTAGAGGGGTATAGCGGGGGCCAAGAGACCCAGTACTTC.